Described below is a single T cell receptor beta chain sequence and its context. The antigen is unknown. A much bigger clone sits one base away, suggesting this may be a read error. The read halts 3 residues ahead of the CDR3 end, with the missing end drawn from the germline J gene. These data come from a study of T cell clonality in common variable immunodeficiency. Produced via immunoSEQ multiplex PCR; TCRdb's table is partial and in-frame only. The data show under 30,000 clones, with none appearing a single time. Study-wide results and caveats: CVID subjects shared fewer TCRbeta clones than healthy controls did.

The CDR3 consists of 14 residues. Germline assignment: CDR1 SGHRS and CDR2 YFSETQ. This chain uses TRBV5-1 with TRBJ2-2, with 9 bases identical to TRBD1. Sequenced material: peripheral blood mononuclear cells. The receptor was isolated from a person aged 18 to 70 in good health. Incomplete CDR3 DNA: TGCGCCAGCAATCCGACAGGGGGGCATGAAAAG. Amino acids: CASNPTGGHEK. The CDR3 in full is CASNPTGGHEKLFF.